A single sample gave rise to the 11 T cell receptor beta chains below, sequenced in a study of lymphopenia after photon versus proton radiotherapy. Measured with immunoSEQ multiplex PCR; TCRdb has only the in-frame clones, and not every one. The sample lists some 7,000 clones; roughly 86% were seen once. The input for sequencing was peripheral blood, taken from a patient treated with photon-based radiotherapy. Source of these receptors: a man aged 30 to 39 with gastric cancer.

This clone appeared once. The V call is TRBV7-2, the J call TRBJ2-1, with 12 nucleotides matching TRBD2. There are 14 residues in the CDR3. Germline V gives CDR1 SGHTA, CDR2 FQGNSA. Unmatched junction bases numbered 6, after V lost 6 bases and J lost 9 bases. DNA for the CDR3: TGTGCCAGCAGAGGACTAGCGGGGACCGGTGAGCAGTTCTTC. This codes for CASRGLAGTGEQFF.

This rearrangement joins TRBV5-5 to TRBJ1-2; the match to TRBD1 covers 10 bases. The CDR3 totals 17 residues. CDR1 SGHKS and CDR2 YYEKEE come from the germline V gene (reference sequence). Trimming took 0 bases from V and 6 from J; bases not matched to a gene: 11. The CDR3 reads CASSLDPWGDRGDGYTF. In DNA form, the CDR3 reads TGTGCCAGCAGCTTGGACCCGTGGGGGGACAGGGGTGATGGCTACACCTTC.

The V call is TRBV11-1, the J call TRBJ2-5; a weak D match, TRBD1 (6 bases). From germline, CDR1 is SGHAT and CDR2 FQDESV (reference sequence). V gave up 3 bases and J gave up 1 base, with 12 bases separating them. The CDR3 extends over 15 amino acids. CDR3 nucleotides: TGTGCCAGCAGCTTCCGTAGGGGGTCCCAAGAGACCCAGTACTTC. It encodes CASSFRRGSQETQYF.

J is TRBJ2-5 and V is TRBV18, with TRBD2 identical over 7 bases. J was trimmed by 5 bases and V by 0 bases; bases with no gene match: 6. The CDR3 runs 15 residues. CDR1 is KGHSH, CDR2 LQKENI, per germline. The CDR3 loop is CASSPPRREPETQYF. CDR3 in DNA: TGTGCCAGCTCACCACCTAGGCGGGAGCCGGAGACCCAGTACTTC. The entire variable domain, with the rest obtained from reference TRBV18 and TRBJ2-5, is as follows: NAGVMQNPRHLVRRRGQEARLRCSPMKGHSHVYWYRQLPEEGLKFMVYLQKENIIDESGMPKERFSAEFPKEGPSILRIQQVVRGDSAAYFCASSPPRREPETQYFGPGTRLLVL.

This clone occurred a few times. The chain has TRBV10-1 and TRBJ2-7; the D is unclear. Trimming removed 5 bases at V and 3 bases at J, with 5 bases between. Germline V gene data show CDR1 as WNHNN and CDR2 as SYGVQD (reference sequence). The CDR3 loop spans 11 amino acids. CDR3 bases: TGCGCCAGCAGTATTGGCTACGAGCAGTACTTC. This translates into CASSIGYEQYF.

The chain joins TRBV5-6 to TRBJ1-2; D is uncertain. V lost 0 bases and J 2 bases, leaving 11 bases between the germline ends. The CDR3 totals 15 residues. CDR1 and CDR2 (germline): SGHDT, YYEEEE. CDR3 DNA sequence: TGTGCCAGCAGCTTGGTGTCCGGGTTGAACTATGGCTACACCTTC. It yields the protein CASSLVSGLNYGYTF. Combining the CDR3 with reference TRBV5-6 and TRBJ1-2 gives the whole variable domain DAGVTQSPTHLIKTRGQQVTLRCSPKSGHDTVSWYQQALGQGPQFIFQYYEEEERQRGNFPDRFSGHQFPNYSSELNVNALLLGDSALYLCASSLVSGLNYGYTFGSGTRLTVV.

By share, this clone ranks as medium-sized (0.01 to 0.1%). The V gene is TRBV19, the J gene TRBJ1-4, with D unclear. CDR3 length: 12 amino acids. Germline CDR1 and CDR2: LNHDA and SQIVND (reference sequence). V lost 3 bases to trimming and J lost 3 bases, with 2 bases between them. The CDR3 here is CASSMSNEKLFF. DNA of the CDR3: TGTGCCAGTAGTATGTCTAATGAAAAACTGTTTTTT.

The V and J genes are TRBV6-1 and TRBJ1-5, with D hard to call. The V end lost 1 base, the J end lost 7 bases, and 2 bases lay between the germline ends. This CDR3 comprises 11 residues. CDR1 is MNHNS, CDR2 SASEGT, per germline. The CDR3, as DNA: TGTGCCAGCAGTGAAGGGCAGCCCCAGCATTTT. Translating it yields CASSEGQPQHF.

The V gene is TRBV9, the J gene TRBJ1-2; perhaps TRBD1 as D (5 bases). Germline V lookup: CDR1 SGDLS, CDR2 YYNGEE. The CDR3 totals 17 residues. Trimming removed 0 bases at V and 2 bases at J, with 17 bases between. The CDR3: CASSVAPTQAFNYGYTF. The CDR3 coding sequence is TGTGCCAGCAGCGTAGCACCGACACAGGCCTTCAACTATGGCTACACCTTC. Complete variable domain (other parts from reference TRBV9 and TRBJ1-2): DSGVTQTPKHLITATGQRVTLRCSPRSGDLSVYWYQQSLDQGLQFLIQYYNGEERAKGNILERFSAQQFPDLHSELNLSSLELGDSALYFCASSVAPTQAFNYGYTFGSGTRLTVV.

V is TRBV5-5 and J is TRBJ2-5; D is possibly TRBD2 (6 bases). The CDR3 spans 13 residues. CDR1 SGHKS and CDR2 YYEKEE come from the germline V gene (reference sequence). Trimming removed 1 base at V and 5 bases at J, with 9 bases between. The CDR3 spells CASSLTGVETQYF. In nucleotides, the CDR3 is TGTGCCAGCAGCTTGACGGGAGTTGAGACCCAGTACTTC.

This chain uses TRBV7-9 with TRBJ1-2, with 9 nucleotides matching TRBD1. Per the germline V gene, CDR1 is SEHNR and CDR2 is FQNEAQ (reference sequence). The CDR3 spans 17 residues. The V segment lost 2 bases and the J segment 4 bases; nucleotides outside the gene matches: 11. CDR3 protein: CASSLKGAPGQGYGYTF. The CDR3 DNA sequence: TGTGCCAGCAGCTTAAAGGGCGCTCCGGGACAGGGCTATGGCTACACCTTC.